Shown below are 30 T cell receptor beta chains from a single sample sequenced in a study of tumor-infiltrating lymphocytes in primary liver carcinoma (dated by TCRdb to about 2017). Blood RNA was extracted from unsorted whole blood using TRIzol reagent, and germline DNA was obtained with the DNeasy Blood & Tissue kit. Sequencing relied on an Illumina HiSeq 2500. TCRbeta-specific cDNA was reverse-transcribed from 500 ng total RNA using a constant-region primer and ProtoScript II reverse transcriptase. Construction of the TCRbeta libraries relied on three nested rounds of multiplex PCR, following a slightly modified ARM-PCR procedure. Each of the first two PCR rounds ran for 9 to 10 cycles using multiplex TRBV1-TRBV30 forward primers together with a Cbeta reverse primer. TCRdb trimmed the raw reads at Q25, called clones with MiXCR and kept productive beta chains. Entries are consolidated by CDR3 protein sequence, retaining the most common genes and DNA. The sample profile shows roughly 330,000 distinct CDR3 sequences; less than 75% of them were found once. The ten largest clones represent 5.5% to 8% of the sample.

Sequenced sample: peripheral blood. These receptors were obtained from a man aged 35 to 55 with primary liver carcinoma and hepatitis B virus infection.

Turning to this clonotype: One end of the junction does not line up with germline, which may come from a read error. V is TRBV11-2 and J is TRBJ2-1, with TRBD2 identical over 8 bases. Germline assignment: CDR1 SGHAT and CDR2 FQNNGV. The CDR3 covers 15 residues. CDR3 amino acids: CAGSETGTRINEQFF. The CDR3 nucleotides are TGTGCCGGCAGCGAAACCGGGACTAGAATCAATGAGCAGTTCTTC.

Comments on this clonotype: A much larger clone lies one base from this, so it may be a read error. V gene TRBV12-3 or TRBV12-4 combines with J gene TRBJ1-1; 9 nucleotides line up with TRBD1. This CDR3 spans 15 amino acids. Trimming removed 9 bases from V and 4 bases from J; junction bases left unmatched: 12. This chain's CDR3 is CARRRQGGRITEAFF. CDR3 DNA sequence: TGTGCCAGGAGGAGACAGGGGGGAAGGATCACTGAAGCTTTCTTT.

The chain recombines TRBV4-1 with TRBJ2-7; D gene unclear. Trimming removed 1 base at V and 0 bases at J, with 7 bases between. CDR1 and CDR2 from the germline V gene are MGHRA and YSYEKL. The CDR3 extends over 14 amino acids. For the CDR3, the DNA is TGCGCCAGCAGCCAAGGGACGGACTCCTACGAGCAGTACTTC. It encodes CASSQGTDSYEQYF.

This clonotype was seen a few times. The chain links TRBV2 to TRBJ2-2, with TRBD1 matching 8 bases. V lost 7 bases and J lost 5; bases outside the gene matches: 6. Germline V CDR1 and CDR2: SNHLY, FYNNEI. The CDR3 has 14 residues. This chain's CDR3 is CASNGQGVTGELFF. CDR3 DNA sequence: TGTGCCAGCAACGGACAGGGAGTAACCGGGGAGCTGTTTTTT.

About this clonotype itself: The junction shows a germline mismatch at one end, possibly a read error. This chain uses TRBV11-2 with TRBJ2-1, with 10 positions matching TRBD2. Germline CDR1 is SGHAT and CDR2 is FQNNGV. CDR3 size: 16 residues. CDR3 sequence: CASSEAALAGNKEQFF. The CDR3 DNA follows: TGTGCCAGCAGCGAAGCCGCACTAGCGGGGAACAAGGAGCAGTTCTTC.

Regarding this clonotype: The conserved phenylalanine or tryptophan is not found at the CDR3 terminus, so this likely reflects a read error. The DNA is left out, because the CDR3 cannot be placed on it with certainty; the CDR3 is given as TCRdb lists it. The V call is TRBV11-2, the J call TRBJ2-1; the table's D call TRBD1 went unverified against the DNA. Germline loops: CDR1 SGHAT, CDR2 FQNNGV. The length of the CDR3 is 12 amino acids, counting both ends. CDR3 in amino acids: CASSLQLSGKFS.

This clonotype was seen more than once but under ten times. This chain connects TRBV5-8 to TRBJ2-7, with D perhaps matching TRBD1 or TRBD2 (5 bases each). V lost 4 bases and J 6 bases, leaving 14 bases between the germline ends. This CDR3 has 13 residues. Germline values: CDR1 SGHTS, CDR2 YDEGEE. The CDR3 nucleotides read TGTGCCAGCAGCCATTACGAGAGGGGCGAGCAGTACTTC. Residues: CASSHYERGEQYF.

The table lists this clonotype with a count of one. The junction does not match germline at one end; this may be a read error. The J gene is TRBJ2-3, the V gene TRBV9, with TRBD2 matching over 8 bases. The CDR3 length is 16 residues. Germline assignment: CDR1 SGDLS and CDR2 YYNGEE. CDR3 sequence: CANSIAVTSASDMQYF. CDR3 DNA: TGTGCCAACAGCATAGCAGTGACTAGCGCTTCGGATATGCAGTATTTT.

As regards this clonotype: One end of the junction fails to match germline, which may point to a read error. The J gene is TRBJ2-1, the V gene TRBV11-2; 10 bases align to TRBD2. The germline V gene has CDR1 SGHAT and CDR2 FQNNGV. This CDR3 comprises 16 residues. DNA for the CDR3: TGTGCCAGCAACTCCGTAGCGGGAGGTTATGGCAACGAGCAGCTCTTC. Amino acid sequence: CASNSVAGGYGNEQLF.

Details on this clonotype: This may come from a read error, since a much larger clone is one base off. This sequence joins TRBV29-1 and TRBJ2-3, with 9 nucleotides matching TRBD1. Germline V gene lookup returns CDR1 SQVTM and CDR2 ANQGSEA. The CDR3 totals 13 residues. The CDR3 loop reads CNVRDRVPDTQYF. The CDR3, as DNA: TGCAACGTGAGGGACAGGGTCCCAGATACGCAGTATTTT.

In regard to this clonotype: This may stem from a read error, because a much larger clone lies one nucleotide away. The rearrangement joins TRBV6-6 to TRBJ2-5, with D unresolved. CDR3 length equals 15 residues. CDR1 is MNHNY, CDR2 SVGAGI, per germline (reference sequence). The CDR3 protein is CASCYSPGTQETQYF. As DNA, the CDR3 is TGTGCCAGCTGTTACTCGCCCGGAACACAAGAGACCCAGTACTTC.

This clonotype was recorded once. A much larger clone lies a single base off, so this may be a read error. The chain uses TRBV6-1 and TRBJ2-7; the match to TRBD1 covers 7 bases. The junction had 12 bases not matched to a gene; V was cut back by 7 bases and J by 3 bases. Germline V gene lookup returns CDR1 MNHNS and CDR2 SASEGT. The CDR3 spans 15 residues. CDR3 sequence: CASTKGDSRYYEQYF. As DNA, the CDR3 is TGTGCCAGCACAAAGGGGGACAGCAGATACTACGAGCAGTACTTC.

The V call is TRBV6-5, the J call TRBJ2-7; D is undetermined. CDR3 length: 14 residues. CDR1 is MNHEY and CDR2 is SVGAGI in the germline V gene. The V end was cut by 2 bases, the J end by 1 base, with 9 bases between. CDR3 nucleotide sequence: TGTGCCAGCAGTTACGCCGCCATTTCCTACGAGCAGTACTTC. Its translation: CASSYAAISYEQYF.

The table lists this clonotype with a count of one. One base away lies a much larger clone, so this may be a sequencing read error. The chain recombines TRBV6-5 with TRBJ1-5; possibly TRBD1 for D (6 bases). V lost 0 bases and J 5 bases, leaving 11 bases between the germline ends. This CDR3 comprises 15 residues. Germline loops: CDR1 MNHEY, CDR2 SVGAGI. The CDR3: CASSYSGTRDQPQHF. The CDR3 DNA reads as TGTGCCAGCAGTTACTCGGGGACAAGGGATCAGCCCCAGCATTTT.

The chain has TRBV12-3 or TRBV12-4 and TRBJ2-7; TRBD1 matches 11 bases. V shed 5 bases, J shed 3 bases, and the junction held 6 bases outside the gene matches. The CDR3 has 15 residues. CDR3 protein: CASSEPGQGVYEQYF. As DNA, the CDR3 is TGTGCCAGCAGTGAGCCGGGACAGGGGGTCTACGAGCAGTACTTC.

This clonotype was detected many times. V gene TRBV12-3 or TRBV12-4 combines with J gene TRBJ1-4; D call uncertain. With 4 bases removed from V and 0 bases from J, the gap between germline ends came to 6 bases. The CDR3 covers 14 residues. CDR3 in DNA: TGTGCCAGCAGTTCTACTTCAACTAATGAAAAACTGTTTTTT. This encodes CASSSTSTNEKLFF.

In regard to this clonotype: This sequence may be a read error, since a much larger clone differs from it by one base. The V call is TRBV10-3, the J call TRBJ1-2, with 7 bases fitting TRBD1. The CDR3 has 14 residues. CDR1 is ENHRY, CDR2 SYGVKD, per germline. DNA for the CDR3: TGTGCCATCAGTGAGTCCGCCAGGGGGAATGGCCACACCTTC. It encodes CAISESARGNGHTF.

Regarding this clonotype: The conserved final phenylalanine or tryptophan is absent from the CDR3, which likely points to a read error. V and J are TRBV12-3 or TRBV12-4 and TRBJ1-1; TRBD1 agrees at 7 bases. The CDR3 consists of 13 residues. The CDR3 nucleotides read TGTGCCGGCAGTAAGGGGGCAGGGACTGAAGCTTTCATT. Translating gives CAGSKGAGTEAFI.

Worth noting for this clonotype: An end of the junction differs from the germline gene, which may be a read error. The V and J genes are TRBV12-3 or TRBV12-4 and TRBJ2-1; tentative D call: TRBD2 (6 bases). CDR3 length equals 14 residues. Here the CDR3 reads CASSLKGLNNEQFF. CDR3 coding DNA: TGTGCCAGCAGTTTAAAGGGACTGAACAATGAGCAGTTTTTC.

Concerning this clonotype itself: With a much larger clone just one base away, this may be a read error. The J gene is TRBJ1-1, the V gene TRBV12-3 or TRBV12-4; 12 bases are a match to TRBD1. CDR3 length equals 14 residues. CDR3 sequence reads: CVSSLGTGGSEAFF. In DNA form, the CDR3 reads TGTGTCAGCAGTTTGGGGACAGGGGGCAGCGAAGCTTTCTTT.

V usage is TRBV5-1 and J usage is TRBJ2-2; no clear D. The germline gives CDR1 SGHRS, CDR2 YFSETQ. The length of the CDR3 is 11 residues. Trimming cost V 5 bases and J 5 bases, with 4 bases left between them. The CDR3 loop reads CASRLTGELFF. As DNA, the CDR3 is TGCGCCAGCAGGCTAACCGGGGAGCTGTTTTTT.

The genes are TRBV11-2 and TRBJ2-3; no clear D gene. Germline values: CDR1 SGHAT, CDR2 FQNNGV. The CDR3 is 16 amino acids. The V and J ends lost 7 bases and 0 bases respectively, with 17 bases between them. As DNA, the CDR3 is TGTGCCAGCAACACTCGGCTCGACCCTAGCACAGATACGCAGTATTTT. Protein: CASNTRLDPSTDTQYF.

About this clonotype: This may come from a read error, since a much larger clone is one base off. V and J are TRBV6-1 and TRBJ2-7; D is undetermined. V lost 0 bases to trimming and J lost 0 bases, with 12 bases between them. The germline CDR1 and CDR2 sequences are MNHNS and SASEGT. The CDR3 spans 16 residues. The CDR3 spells CASSEAAYQSSYEQYF. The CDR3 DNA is TGTGCCAGCAGTGAAGCAGCATACCAGAGCTCCTACGAGCAGTACTTC.

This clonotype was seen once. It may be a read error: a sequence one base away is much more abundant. This chain's CDR3 is CASQTGSSYEQYF. The CDR3 nucleotides are TGTGCCAGCCAGACGGGGTCTTCCTACGAGCAGTACTTC. J is TRBJ2-7 and V is TRBV6-5, with D perhaps matching TRBD2 (5 bases). CDR1 and CDR2 from the germline V gene are MNHEY and SVGAGI. V gave up 8 bases and J gave up 1 base, with 12 bases separating them. The CDR3 loop spans 13 amino acids.

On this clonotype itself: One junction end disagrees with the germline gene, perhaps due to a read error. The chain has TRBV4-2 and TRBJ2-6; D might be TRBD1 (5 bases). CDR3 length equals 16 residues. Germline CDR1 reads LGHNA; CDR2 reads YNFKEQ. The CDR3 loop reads CASSQDPGAGANVLAF. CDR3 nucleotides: TGTGCCAGCAGCCAAGATCCTGGGGCTGGGGCCAACGTCCTGGCTTTC.

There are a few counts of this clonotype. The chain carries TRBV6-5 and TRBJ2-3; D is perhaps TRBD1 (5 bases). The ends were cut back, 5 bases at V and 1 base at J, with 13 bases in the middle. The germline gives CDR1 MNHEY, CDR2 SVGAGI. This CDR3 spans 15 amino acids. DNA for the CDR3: TGTGCCAGCAGTGTCTCAGGGTGGGGCACAGATACGCAGTATTTT. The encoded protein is CASSVSGWGTDTQYF.

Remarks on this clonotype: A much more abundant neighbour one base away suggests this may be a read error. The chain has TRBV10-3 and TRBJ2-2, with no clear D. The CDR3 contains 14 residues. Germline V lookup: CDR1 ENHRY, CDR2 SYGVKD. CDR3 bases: TGTGCCGTCAGTGAGTTCTTGGGCACCGGGGAGCTGTTTTTT. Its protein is CAVSEFLGTGELFF.

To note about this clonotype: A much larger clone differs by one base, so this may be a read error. CDR3 in DNA: TGTGCCAGCAGCTTAGAAGGGGGGGCCTATTCCTACGAGCAGTACTTC. Amino acid sequence: CASSLEGGAYSYEQYF. The chain is built from TRBV11-2 and TRBJ2-7; weak D call: TRBD2 (7 bases). The CDR3 consists of 16 residues. The germline CDR1 and CDR2 sequences are SGHAT and FQNNGV. V was clipped by 0 bases and J by 1 base, with 13 bases between them. Full variable domain (remainder filled in from reference TRBV11-2 and TRBJ2-7): EAGVAQSPRYKIIEKRQSVAFWCNPISGHATLYWYQQILGQGPKLLIQFQNNGVVDDSQLPKDRFSAERLKGVDSTLKIQPAKLEDSAVYLCASSLEGGAYSYEQYFGPGTRLTVT.

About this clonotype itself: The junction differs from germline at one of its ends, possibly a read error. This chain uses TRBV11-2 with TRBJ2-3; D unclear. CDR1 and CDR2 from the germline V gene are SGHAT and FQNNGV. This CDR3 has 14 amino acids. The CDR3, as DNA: TGTGTCAGCAGCTCAGCATCTAGCACAGATACGCAGTATTTT. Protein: CVSSSASSTDTQYF.

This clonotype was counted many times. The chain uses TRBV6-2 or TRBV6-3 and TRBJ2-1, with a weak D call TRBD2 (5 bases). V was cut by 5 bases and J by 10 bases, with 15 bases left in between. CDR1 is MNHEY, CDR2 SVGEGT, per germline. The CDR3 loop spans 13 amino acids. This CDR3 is CASSQPPRGEQFF. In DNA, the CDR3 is TGTGCCAGCAGTCAGCCTCCCCGAGGGGAGCAGTTCTTC.